The clone carrying this TCR beta chain was picked up a small number of times. Its antigen is currently unknown. Germline-derived CDR1 and CDR2 are SGHAT and FQNNGV. The CDR3 contains 12 residues. The V end lost 5 bases, the J end lost 7 bases, and 11 bases lay between the germline ends. The data derive from a study of T cells after yellow fever vaccination. Study as a whole: Fractions with few cells were prepared using SMART-Seq v4 Ultra Low Input.

Study-wide points: Detected again after the booster were most primary-vaccination clones, at roughly 95% CD4 and 88% CD8. There was a possibility that FACS-sorted repertoires contained abundant clonotypes contaminating from the bulk population. A limited proportion of clonotypes was detected within both the CD4 and CD8 compartments.

TCRdb reanalysed the 5' RACE reads using MiXCR and keeps one entry per CDR3 protein. This table has 350,000 to 550,000 distinct CDR3 sequences, about 17% appearing once. The chain couples TRBV11-2 to TRBJ1-1; no firm D call. The TCR originated in a young man who received the YFV17D yellow fever vaccine. The specimen was PBMCs, collected before the yellow fever booster vaccination. The CDR3 region is CASSHGPREAFF. The CDR3 DNA follows: TGTGCCAGCAGCCACGGCCCCCGTGAAGCTTTCTTT.